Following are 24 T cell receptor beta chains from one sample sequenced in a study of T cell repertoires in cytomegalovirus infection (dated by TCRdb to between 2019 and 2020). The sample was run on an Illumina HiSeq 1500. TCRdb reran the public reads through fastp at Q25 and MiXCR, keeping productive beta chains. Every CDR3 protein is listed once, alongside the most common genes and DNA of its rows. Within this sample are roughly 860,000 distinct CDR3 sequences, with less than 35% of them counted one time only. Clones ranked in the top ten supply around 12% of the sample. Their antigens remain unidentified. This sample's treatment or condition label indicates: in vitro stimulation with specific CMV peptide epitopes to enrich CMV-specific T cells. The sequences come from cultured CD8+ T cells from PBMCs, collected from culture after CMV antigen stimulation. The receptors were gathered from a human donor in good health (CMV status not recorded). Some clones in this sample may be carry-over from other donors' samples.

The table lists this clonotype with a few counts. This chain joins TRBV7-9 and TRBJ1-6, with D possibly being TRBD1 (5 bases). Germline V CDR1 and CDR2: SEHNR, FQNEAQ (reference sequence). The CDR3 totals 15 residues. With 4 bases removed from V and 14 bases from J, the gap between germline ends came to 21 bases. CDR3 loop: CASSSSGTDAGALHF. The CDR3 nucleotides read TGTGCCAGCAGCTCCTCCGGGACGGACGCGGGGGCCCTCCACTTT.

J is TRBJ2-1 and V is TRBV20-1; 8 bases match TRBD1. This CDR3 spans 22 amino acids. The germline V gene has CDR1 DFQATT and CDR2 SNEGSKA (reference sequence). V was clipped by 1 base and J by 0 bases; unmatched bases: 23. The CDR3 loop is CSARVSLTGVVLRGDSYNEQFF. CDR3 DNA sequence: TGCAGTGCTAGAGTGAGTCTGACAGGGGTAGTCCTACGGGGAGACTCCTACAATGAGCAGTTCTTC.

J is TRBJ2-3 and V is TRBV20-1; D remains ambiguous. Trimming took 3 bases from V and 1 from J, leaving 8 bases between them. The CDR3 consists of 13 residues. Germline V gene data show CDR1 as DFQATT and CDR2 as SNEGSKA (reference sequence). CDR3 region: CSARIRGTDTQYF. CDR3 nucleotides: TGCAGTGCTAGGATCCGCGGCACAGATACGCAGTATTTT.

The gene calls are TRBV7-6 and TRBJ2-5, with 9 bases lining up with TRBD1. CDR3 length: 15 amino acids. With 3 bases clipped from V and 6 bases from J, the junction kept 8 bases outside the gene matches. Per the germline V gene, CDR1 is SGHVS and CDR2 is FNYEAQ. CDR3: CASSFRWGQGKTQYF. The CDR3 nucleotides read TGTGCCAGCAGCTTCAGGTGGGGACAGGGAAAGACCCAGTACTTC. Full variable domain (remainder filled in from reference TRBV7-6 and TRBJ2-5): GAGVSQSPRYKVTKRGQDVALRCDPISGHVSLYWYRQALGQGPEFLTYFNYEAQQDKSGLPNDRFSAERPEGSISTLTIQRTEQRDSAMYRCASSFRWGQGKTQYFGPGTRLLVL.

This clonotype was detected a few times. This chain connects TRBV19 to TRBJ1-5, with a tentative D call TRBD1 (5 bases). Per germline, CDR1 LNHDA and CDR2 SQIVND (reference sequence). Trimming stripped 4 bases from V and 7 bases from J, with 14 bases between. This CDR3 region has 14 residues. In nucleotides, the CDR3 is TGTGCCAGTAGTACGGCGGCAGGGAGCCAGCCCCAGCATTTT. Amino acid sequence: CASSTAAGSQPQHF. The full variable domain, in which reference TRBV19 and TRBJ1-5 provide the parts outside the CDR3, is DGGITQSPKYLFRKEGQNVTLSCEQNLNHDAMYWYRQDPGQGLRLIYYSQIVNDFQKGDIAEGYSVSREKKESFPLTVTSAQKNPTAFYLCASSTAAGSQPQHFGDGTRLSIL.

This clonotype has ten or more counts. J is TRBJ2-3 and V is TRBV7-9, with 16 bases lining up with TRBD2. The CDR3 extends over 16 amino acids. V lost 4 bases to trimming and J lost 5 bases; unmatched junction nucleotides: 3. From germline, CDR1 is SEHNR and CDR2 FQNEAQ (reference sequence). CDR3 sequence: CASSWGTSGGEDTQYF. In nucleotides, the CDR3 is TGTGCCAGCAGCTGGGGGACTAGCGGGGGGGAAGATACGCAGTATTTT.

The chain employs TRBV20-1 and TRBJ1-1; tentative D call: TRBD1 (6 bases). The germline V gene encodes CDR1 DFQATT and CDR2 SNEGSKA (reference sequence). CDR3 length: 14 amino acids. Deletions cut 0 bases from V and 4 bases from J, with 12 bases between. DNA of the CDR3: TGCAGTGCTAGAGAGTACAGGGAGAGCACTGAAGCTTTCTTT. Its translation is CSAREYRESTEAFF.

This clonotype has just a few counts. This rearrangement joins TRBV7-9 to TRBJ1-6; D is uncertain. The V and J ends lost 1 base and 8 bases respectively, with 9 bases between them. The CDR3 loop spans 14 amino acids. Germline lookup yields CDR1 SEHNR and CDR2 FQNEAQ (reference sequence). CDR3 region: CASSLGERDSPLHF. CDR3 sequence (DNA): TGTGCCAGCAGCTTAGGTGAACGGGATTCACCCCTCCACTTT.

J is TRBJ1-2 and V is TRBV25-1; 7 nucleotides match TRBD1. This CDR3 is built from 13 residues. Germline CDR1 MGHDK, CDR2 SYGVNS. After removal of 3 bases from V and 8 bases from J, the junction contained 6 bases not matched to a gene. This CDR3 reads CASSDYRGPGYTF. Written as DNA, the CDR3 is TGTGCCAGCAGTGACTACAGGGGCCCAGGCTACACCTTC.

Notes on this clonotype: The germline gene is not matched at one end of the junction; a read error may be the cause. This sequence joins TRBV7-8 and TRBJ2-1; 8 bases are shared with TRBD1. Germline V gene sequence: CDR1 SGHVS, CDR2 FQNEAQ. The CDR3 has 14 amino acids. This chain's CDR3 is CVSSLRTGSDEQFF. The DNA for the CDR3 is TGTGTCAGCAGCCTTCGGACAGGGAGCGATGAGCAGTTCTTC.

CDR3 in amino acids: CASSSQGAQDEQFF. The DNA of the CDR3 is TGTGCCAGCAGCTCCCAGGGGGCGCAGGATGAGCAGTTCTTC. V is TRBV9 and J is TRBJ2-1; 8 nucleotides line up with TRBD1. V lost 4 bases, J lost 8 bases, and 8 bases stayed unmatched. The length of the CDR3 is 14 residues. Per germline, CDR1 SGDLS and CDR2 YYNGEE.

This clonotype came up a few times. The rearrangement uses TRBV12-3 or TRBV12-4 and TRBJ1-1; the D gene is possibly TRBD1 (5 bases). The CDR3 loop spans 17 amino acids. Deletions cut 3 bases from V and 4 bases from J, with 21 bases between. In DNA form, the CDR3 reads TGTGCCAGCAGTTTCGTGTCAGGGCGGTGGGTCCGCACTGAAGCTTTCTTT. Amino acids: CASSFVSGRWVRTEAFF.

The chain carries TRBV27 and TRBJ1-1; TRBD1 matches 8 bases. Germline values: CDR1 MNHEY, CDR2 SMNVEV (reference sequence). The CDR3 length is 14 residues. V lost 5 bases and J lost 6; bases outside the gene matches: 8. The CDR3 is CASSPIQGGAEAFF. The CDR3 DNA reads TGTGCCAGCAGTCCTATACAGGGGGGAGCTGAAGCTTTCTTT.

CDR3 amino acids: CASSVKTMSGFTETQYF. CDR3 DNA sequence: TGTGCCAGCAGCGTAAAAACGATGTCAGGATTTACAGAGACCCAGTACTTC. This chain uses TRBV9 with TRBJ2-5; D is ambiguous. The germline gives CDR1 SGDLS, CDR2 YYNGEE. The V end lost 1 base, the J end lost 4 bases, and 20 bases lay between the germline ends. CDR3 length equals 17 residues. Full variable domain (outside the CDR3, taken from reference TRBV9 and TRBJ2-5): DSGVTQTPKHLITATGQRVTLRCSPRSGDLSVYWYQQSLDQGLQFLIQYYNGEERAKGNILERFSAQQFPDLHSELNLSSLELGDSALYFCASSVKTMSGFTETQYFGPGTRLLVL.

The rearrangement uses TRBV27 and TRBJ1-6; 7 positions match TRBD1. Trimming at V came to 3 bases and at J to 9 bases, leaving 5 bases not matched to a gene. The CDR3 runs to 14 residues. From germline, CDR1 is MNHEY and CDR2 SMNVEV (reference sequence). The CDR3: CASSLGTEISPLHF. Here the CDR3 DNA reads TGTGCCAGCAGTTTGGGGACAGAAATTTCACCCCTCCACTTT.

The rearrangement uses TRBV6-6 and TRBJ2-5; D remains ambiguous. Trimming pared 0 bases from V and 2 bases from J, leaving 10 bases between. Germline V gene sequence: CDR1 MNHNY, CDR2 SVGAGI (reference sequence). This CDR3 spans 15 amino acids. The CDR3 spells CASSYSSQQQETQYF. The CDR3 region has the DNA TGTGCCAGCAGTTACTCGAGTCAGCAACAAGAGACCCAGTACTTC.

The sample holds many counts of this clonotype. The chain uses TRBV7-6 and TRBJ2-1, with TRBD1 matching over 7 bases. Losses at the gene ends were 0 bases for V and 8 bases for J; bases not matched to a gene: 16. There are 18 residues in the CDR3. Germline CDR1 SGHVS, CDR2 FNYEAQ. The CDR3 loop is CASSLAFLRQGPGDEQFF. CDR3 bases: TGTGCCAGCAGCTTAGCGTTCCTTCGACAGGGACCTGGCGATGAGCAGTTCTTC.

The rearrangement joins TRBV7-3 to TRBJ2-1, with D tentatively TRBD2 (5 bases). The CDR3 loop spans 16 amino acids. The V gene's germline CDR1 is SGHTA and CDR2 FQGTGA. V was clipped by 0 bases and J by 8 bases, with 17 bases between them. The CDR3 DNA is TGTGCCAGCAGCTTAACTCAAGCGGCACGGCGGGATGAGCAGTTCTTC. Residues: CASSLTQAARRDEQFF.

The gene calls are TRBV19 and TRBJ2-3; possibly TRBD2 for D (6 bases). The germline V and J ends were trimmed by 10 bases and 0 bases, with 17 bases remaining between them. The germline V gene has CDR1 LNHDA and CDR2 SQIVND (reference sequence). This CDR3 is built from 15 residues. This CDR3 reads CATRRRAESTDTQYF. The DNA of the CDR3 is TGTGCCACCCGAAGGAGGGCAGAGAGCACAGATACGCAGTATTTT.

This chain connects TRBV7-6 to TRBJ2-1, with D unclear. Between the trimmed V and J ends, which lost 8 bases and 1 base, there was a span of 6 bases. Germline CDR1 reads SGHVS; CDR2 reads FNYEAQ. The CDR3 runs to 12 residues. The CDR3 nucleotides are TGTGCCAGCCAAGGGTCCTACAATGAGCAGTTCTTC. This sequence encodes CASQGSYNEQFF.

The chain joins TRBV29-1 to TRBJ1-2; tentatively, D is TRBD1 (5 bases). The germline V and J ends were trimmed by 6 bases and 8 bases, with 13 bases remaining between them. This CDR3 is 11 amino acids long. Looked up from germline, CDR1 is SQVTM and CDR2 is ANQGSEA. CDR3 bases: TGCAGCGTCCGGGACCTCTGGGGCTACACCTTC. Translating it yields CSVRDLWGYTF.

The CDR3 sequence is CSVPTTDGPNTEAFF. CDR3 sequence (DNA): TGCAGCGTCCCAACCACAGACGGACCGAACACTGAAGCTTTCTTT. The gene calls are TRBV29-1 and TRBJ1-1, with no clear D. Trimming cost V 6 bases and J 1 base, with 18 bases left between them. This CDR3 has 15 amino acids. Germline CDR1 is SQVTM and CDR2 is ANQGSEA.

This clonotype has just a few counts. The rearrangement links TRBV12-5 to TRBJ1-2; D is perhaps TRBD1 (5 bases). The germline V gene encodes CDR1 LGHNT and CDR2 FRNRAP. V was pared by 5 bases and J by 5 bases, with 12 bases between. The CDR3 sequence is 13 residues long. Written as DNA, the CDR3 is TGTGCTAGTGGTCTCGGGACCGGGTATGGCTACACCTTC. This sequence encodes CASGLGTGYGYTF.

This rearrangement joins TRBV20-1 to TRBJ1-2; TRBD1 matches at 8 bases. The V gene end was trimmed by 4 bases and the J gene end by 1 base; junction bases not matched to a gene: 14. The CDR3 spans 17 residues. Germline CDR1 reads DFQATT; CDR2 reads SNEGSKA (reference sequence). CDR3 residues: CSAIGSDRAPDNYGYTF. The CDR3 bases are TGCAGTGCTATCGGCTCGGACAGGGCCCCCGATAACTATGGCTACACCTTC.